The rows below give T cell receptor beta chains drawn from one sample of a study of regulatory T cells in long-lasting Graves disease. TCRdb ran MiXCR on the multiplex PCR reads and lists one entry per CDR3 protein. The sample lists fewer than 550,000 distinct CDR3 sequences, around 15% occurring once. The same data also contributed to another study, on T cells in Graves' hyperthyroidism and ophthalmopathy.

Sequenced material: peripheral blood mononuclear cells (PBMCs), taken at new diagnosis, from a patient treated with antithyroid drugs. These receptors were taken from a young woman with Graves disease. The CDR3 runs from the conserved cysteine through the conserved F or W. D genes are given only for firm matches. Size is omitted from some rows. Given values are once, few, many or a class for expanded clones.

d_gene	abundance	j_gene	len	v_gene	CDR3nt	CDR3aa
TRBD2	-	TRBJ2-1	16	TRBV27	TGTGCCAGCAGTTTATTTGGCAGCGGGAGAAACAATGAGCAGTTCTTC	CASSLFGSGRNNEQFF
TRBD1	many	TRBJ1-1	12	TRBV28	TGTGCCAGTGAGACAGGGGGCTTAGGAGCTTTCTTT	CASETGGLGAFF
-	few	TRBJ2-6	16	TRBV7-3	TGTGCCAGCAGCTCCGACCGACCCTCTGGGGCCAACGTCCTGACTTTC	CASSSDRPSGANVLTF
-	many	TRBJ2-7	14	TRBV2	TGTGCCAGCAGGGAGCCGACTAGGACCTACGAGCAGTACTTC	CASREPTRTYEQYF
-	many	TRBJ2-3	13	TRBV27	TGTGCCAGCAGGCCCCTGGGCACAGATACGCAGTATTTT	CASRPLGTDTQYF
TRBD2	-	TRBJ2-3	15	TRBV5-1	TGCGCCAGCAGTGCCACTAGCGGGATAACAGGCGGGGAGTATTTT	CASSATSGITGGEYF
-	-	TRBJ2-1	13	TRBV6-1	TGTGCCAGCAGCACGTCCCGAACGAATGAGCAGTTCTTC	CASSTSRTNEQFF
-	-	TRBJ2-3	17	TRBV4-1	TGCGCCAGCAGCCAAGATTGGGCCGGGATCTACACAGATACGCAGTATTTT	CASSQDWAGIYTDTQYF
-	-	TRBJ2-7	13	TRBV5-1	TGCGCCAGCAGCCATGGCTCCCAATACGAGCAGTACTTC	CASSHGSQYEQYF
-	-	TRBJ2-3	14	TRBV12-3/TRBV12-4	TGTGCCAGCCATCAACAGGGATTGGCAGATACGCAGTATTTT	CASHQQGLADTQYF
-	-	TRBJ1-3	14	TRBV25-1	TGTGCCAGCAGTACAGCTGACCCAGGAAACACCATATATTTT	CASSTADPGNTIYF
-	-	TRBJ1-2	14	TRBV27	TGTGCCAGCAAAAGGACCGACGCTACCTATGGCTACACCTTC	CASKRTDATYGYTF
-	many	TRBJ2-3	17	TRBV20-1	TGCAGTGCTAGAGATTCTTGGGGGCAGAGGGGCACAGATACGCAGTATTTT	CSARDSWGQRGTDTQYF
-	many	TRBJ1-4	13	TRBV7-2	TGTGCCAGCAGTCGAGGGGGTAATGAAAAACTGTTTTTT	CASSRGGNEKLFF
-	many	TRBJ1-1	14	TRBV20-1	TGCAGTGCTAGGTCATTGGAAGGGCAGGGTAAAGCTTTCTTT	CSARSLEGQGKAFF
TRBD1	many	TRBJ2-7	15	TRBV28	TGTGCCAGCACTAGGTTATGGACAGGGCCCTACGAGCAGTACTTC	CASTRLWTGPYEQYF
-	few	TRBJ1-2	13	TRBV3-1	TGTGCCAGCAGCCAGGGTCCGGAGATCGGCTACACCTTC	CASSQGPEIGYTF
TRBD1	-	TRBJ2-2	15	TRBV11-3	TGTGCCAGCAGCGACAGGGGCACTAACACCGGGGAGCTGTTTTTT	CASSDRGTNTGELFF
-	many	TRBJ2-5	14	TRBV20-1	TGCAGTGCTAGAGAACCGGGACGGCAAGAGACCCAGTACTTC	CSAREPGRQETQYF
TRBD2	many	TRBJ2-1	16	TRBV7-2	TGTGCCAGCAGCTTCCGTGGCGGGAGAGTCTACAATGAGCAGTTCTTC	CASSFRGGRVYNEQFF
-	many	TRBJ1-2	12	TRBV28	TGTGCCAGCAGTGTCCACGGCCGAGGCTACACCTTC	CASSVHGRGYTF
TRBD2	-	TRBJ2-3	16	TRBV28	TGTGCCAGCAGTTCTAGCGGGAGAACCGACACAGATACGCAGTATTTT	CASSSSGRTDTDTQYF
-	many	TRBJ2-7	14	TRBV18	TGTGCCAGCTCACGTGAGACAAATTCCTACGAGCAGTACTTC	CASSRETNSYEQYF
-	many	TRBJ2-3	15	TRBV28	TGTGCCAGCAGTCGGACCGGGACCAGCACAGATACGCAGTATTTT	CASSRTGTSTDTQYF
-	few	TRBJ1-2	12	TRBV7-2	TGTGCCAGCAGCTTAGGCGACGTCGGCTACACCTTC	CASSLGDVGYTF
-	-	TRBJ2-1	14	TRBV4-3	TGCGCCAGCAGCGAAGGTGCGGGCAGTAGGGAGCAGTTCTTC	CASSEGAGSREQFF
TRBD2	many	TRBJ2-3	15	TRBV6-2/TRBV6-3	TGTGCCAGCAGTGAACTAGCGGGAGACACAGATACGCAGTATTTT	CASSELAGDTDTQYF
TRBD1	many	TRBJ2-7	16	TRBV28	TGTGCCAGCAGTCAAGGGGGACAGGGGGCTTTGGTCGAGCAGTACTTC	CASSQGGQGALVEQYF
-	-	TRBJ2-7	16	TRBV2	TGTGCCAGTAGAACCGGGCCCCGGGGGTCAACCTACGAGCAGTACTTC	CASRTGPRGSTYEQYF
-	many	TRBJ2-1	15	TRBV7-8	TGTGCCAGCAGTCAGACTTCTAGCTCCTACAATGAGCAGTTCTTC	CASSQTSSSYNEQFF
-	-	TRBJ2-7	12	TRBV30	TGTGCCTGGAATGTAGGGACCTACGAGCAGTACTTC	CAWNVGTYEQYF
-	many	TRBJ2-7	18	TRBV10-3	TGTGCCATCAGTGAGTCGGGGGCTCTGGCGGGAGTTGCCTACGAGCAGTACTTC	CAISESGALAGVAYEQYF
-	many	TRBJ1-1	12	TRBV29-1	TGCAGCGTTTCAGCCCAGGCGGGTGAAGCTTTCTTT	CSVSAQAGEAFF
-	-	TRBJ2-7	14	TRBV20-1	TGCAGTGCTACTCGTACTATTATGGGGGGCGAGCAGTACTTC	CSATRTIMGGEQYF
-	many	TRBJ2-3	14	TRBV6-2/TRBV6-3	TGTGCCAGCAGTTACCAACGGAGCACAGATACGCAGTATTTT	CASSYQRSTDTQYF
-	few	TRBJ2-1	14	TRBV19	TGTGCCAGTAGTAGACTAGGGGGGCTCCTCGAGCAGTTCTTC	CASSRLGGLLEQFF
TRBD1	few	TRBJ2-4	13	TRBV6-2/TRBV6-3	TGTGCCAGCAGGGCAACAGGGGTCGGCATTCAGTACTTC	CASRATGVGIQYF
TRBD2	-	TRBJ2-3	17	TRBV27	TGTGCCAGCAGTTCCGAGGTACTAGCGGGACTCACAGATACGCAGTATTTT	CASSSEVLAGLTDTQYF
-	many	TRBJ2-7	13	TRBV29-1	TGCAGCGTTGAAGATCTCTACTCCTACGAGCAGTACTTC	CSVEDLYSYEQYF
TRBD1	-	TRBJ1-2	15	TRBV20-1	TGCAGTGCTCGAGGGGGGGACAGGGCTAACTATGGCTACACCTTC	CSARGGDRANYGYTF
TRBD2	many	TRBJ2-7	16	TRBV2	TGTGCCAGCAGTGAAGGCATGGGACTAGCAGGGGACGAGCAGTACTTC	CASSEGMGLAGDEQYF